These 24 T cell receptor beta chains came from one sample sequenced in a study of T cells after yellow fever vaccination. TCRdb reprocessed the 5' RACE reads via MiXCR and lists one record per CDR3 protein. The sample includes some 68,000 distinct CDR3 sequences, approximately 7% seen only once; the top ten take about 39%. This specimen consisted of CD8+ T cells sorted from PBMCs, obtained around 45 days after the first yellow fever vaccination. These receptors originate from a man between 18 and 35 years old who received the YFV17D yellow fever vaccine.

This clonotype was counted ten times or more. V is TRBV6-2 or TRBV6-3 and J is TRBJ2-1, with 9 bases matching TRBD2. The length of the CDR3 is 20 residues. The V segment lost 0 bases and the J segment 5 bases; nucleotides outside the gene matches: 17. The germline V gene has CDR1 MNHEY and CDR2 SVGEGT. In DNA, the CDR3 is TGTGCCAGCAGTTACTCCATCCGGATCCCGGGTGGCGGGGGGGACAATGAGCAGTTCTTC. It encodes CASSYSIRIPGGGGDNEQFF.

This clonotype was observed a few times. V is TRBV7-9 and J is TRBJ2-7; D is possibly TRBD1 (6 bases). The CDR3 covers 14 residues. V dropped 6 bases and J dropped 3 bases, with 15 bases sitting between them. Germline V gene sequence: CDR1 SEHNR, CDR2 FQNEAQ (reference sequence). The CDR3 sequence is CASSRRDTYYEQYF. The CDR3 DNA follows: TGTGCCAGCAGTCGCCGGGACACTTACTACGAGCAGTACTTC. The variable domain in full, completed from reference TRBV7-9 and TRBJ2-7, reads DTGVSQNPRHKITKRGQNVTFRCDPISEHNRLYWYRQTLGQGPEFLTYFQNEAQLEKSRLLSDRFSAERPKGSFSTLEIQRTEQGDSAMYLCASSRRDTYYEQYFGPGTRLTVT.

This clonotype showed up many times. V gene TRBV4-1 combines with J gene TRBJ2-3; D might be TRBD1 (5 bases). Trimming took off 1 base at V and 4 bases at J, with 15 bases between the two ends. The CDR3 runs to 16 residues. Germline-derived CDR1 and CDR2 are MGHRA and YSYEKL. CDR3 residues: CASSQVPTDKPDTQYF. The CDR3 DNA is TGCGCCAGCAGCCAAGTTCCGACAGATAAGCCAGATACGCAGTATTTT.

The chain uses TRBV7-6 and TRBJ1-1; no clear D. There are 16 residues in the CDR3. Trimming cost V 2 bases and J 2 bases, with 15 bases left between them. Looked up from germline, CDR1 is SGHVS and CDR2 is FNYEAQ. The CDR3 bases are TGTGCCAGCAGCTTATACGATAGCAGATCCAACACTGAAGCTTTCTTT. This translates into CASSLYDSRSNTEAFF. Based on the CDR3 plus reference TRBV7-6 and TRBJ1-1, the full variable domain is GAGVSQSPRYKVTKRGQDVALRCDPISGHVSLYWYRQALGQGPEFLTYFNYEAQQDKSGLPNDRFSAERPEGSISTLTIQRTEQRDSAMYRCASSLYDSRSNTEAFFGQGTRLTVV.

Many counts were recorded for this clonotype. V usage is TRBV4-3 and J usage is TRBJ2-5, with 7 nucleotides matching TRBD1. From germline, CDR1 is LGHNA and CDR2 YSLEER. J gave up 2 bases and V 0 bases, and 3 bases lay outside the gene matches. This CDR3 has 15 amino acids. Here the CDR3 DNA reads TGCGCCAGCAGCCAAGACTACAGGGGACAAGAGACCCAGTACTTC. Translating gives CASSQDYRGQETQYF.

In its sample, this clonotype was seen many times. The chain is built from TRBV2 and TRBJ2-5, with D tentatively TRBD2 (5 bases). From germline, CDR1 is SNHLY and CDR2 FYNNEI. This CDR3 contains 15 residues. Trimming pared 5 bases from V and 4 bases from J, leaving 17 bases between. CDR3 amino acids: CASSLTKSPPETQYF. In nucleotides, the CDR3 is TGTGCCAGCAGTTTGACTAAATCCCCCCCAGAGACCCAGTACTTC.

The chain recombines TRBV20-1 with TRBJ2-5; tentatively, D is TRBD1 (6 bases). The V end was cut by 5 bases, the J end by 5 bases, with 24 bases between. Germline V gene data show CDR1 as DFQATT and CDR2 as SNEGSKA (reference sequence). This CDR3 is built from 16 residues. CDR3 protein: CSARTLDRRPRETQYF. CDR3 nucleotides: TGCAGTGCTCGGACCCTCGACAGGAGGCCTCGTGAGACCCAGTACTTC.

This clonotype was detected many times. This CDR3 is CASSPPRSGDTQYF. The CDR3 DNA is TGTGCCAGCAGCCCCCCCAGGTCGGGAGATACGCAGTATTTT. The rearrangement links TRBV7-9 to TRBJ2-3; D call uncertain. This CDR3 is 14 amino acids long. Germline CDR1 SEHNR, CDR2 FQNEAQ (reference sequence). V was pared by 5 bases and J by 5 bases, with 14 bases between.

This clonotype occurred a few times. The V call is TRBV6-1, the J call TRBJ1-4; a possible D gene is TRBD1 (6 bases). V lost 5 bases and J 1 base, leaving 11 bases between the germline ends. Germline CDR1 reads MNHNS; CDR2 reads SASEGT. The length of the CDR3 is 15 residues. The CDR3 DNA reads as TGTGCCAGCAGTCAGGGGATAGTAACTAATGAAAAACTGTTTTTT. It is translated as CASSQGIVTNEKLFF.

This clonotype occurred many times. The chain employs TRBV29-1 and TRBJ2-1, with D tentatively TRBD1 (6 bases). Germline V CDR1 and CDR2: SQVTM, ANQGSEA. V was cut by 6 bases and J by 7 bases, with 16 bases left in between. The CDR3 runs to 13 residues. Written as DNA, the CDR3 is TGCAGCGTATACAGGGCAGTGAGGAATGAGCAGTTCTTC. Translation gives CSVYRAVRNEQFF.

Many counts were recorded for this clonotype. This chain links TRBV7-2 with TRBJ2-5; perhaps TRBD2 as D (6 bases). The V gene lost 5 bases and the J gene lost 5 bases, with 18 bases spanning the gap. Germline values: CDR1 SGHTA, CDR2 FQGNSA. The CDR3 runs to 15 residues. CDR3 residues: CASSQQRAPEETQYF. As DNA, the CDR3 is TGTGCCAGCAGCCAACAGCGGGCCCCCGAGGAGACCCAGTACTTC.

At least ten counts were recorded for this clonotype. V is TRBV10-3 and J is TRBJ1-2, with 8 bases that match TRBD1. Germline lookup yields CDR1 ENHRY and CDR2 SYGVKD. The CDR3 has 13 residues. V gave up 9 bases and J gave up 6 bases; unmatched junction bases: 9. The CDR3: CAMGQDHPDGYTF. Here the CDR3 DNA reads TGTGCCATGGGACAGGACCACCCCGATGGCTACACCTTC.

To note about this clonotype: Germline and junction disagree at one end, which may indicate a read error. Here the CDR3 DNA reads TGCGTCAGCAGCTTTACGGGACAGAGCTCCTACAATGAGCAGTTCTTC. It specifies CVSSFTGQSSYNEQFF. The rearrangement links TRBV5-1 to TRBJ2-1, with 7 bases aligning to TRBD1. CDR3 length equals 16 residues. The germline V gene has CDR1 SGHRS and CDR2 YFSETQ.

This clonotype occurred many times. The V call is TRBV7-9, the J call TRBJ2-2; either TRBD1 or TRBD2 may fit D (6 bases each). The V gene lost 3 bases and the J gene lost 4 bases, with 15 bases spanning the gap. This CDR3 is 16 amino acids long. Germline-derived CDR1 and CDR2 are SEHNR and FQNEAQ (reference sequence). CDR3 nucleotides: TGTGCCAGCAGCTTTAACAGGGAGGATCTCACCGGGGAGCTGTTTTTT. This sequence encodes CASSFNREDLTGELFF.

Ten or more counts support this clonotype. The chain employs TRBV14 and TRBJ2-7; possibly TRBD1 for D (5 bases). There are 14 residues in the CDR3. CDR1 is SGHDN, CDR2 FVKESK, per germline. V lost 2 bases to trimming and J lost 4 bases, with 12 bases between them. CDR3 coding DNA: TGTGCCAGCAGCCAACTGCAGGGATGGTACGAGCAGTACTTC. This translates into CASSQLQGWYEQYF.

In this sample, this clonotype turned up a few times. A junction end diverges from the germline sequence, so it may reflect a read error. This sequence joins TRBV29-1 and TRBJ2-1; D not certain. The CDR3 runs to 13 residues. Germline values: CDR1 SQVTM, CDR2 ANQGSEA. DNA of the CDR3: TGCAGCGTTGATGCCCCTAGGTACACTGAGCAGTTCTTC. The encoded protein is CSVDAPRYTEQFF.

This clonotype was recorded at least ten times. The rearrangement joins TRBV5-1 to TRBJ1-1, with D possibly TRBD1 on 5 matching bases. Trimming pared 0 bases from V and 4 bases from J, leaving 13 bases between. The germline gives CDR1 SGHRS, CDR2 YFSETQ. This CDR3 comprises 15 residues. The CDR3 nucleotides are TGCGCCAGCAGCTTGGACCCAACAGGTGGCACTGAAGCTTTCTTT. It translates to CASSLDPTGGTEAFF.

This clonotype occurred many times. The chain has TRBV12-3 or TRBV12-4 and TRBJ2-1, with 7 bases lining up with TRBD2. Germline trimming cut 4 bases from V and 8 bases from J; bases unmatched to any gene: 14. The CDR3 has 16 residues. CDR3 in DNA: TGTGCCAGCAGTTCCTCGAAGACTAGCTGGGTCGATGAGCAGTTCTTC. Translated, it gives CASSSSKTSWVDEQFF.

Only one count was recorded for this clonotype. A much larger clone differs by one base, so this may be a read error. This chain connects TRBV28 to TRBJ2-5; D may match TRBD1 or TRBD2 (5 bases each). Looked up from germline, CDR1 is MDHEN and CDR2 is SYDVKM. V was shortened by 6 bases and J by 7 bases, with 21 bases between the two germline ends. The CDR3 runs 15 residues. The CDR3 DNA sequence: TGTGCCAGCAGGGGACGTCTAGGGGAGAGAGGGACCCAGTACTTC. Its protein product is CASRGRLGERGTQYF.

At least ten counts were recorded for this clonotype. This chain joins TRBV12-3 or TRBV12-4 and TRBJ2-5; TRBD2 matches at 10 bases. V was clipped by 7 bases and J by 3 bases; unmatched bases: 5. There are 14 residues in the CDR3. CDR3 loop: CASTLAGGKETQYF. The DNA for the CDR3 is TGTGCCAGCACCTTAGCGGGGGGAAAAGAGACCCAGTACTTC.

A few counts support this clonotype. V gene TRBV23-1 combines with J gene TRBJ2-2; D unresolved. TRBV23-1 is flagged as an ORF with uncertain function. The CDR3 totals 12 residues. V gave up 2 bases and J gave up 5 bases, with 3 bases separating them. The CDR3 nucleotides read TGCGCCAGCAGTCAACGGACCGGGGAGCTGTTTTTT. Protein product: CASSQRTGELFF.

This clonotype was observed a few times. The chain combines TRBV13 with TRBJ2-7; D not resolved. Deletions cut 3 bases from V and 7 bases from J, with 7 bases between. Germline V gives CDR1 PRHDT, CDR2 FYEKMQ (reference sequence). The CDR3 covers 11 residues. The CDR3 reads CASSFLGEQYV. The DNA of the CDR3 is TGTGCCAGCAGCTTCCTGGGAGAGCAGTACGTC.

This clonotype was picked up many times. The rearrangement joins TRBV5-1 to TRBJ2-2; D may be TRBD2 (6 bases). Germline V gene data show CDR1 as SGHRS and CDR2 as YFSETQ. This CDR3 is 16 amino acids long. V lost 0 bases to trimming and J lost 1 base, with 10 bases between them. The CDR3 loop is CASSLVSGVNTGELFF. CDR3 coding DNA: TGCGCCAGCAGCTTGGTATCGGGGGTGAACACCGGGGAGCTGTTTTTT.

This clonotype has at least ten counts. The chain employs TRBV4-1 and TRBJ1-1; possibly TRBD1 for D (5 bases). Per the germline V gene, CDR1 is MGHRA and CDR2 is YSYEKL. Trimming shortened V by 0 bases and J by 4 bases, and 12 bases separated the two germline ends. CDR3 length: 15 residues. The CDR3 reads CASSQEGTLGTEAFF. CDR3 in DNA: TGCGCCAGCAGCCAAGAGGGGACCTTGGGCACTGAAGCTTTCTTT.